The rows below give T cell receptor beta chains drawn from one sample of a study of CD8 T cells in Susac syndrome. One entry per CDR3 protein, called by TCRdb with MiXCR from the immunoSEQ multiplex PCR reads. Of 250,000 to 350,000 distinct CDR3 sequences listed, 92% were seen once; the top ten hold 0.065%. The sample consisted of CD4+ T cells from PBMCs. All receptors derive from a human donor with multiple sclerosis. CDR3s include the opening cysteine and the closing phenylalanine or tryptophan. D genes are given only for firm matches.

j_gene,d_gene,v_gene,CDR3nt,CDR3aa
TRBJ1-3,TRBD1,TRBV19,TGTGCCAGTAGTATAGAAGGGGGCTGGAGAAACACCATATATTTT,CASSIEGGWRNTIYF
TRBJ2-5,TRBD2,TRBV10-3,TGTGCCATCAGTGATGGGACTAGCGGGGCGGGGCGCGAGACCCAGTACTTC,CAISDGTSGAGRETQYF
TRBJ1-1,.,TRBV29-1,TGCAGCGCTCGTTCCGGGACGGTGAACACTGAAGCTTTCTTT,CSARSGTVNTEAFF
TRBJ1-2,.,TRBV12-3/TRBV12-4,TGTGCCAGCAGTTTACACGGGCAGGCCCCTGGCTACACCTTC,CASSLHGQAPGYTF
TRBJ1-2,TRBD1,TRBV7-2,TGTGCCAGCAGCCCCGGACAGGGTTTAAATGGAAGAGGCTACACCTTC,CASSPGQGLNGRGYTF
TRBJ2-7,.,TRBV4-1,TGCGCCAGCAGCCACCCGGACAGAAGAGCCTACGAGCAGTACTTC,CASSHPDRRAYEQYF
TRBJ1-2,TRBD1,TRBV6-5,TGTGCCAGCTCCCCCGCCGGCGGGGACAGGGGCTACACCTTC,CASSPAGGDRGYTF
TRBJ1-5,.,TRBV15,TGTGCCACCAGCAATGGAAATCAGCCCCAGCATTTT,CATSNGNQPQHF
TRBJ1-2,.,TRBV29-1,TGCAGCGTCAGGGATACTAACTATGGCTACACCTTC,CSVRDTNYGYTF
TRBJ2-7,TRBD2,TRBV5-1,TGCGCCAGCAGCGAGACTAGCCCCACCTACGAGCAGTACTTC,CASSETSPTYEQYF
TRBJ1-2,.,TRBV18,TGTGCCAGCTCACCAGGACAGTCAGATGGCTACACCTTC,CASSPGQSDGYTF
TRBJ2-3,TRBD2,TRBV6-2/TRBV6-3,TGTGCCAGCAGTACCAGGACTAGCGGACTCACAGATACGCAGTATTTT,CASSTRTSGLTDTQYF
TRBJ2-1,TRBD2,TRBV5-1,TGCGCCAGCACGGTGGCGGGGGGGCGATACAATGAGCAGTTCTTC,CASTVAGGRYNEQFF
TRBJ1-5,TRBD1,TRBV2,TGTGCCAGCAGCCTACAGGGGGCAGGGCAGCCCCAGCATTTT,CASSLQGAGQPQHF
TRBJ1-2,.,TRBV5-1,TGCGCCAGCAGCATTGGGAAACCTAGCTGGGACTATGGCTACACCTTC,CASSIGKPSWDYGYTF
TRBJ1-4,TRBD1,TRBV6-1,TGTGCCAGCAGTGCCGGGACAGGGGGCTTTAGAGCTAATGAAAAACTGTTTTTT,CASSAGTGGFRANEKLFF
TRBJ2-2,TRBD1,TRBV19,TGTGCCAGTAGTATTGGACAGGGAAGGGAGAACACCGGGGAGCTGTTTTTT,CASSIGQGRENTGELFF
TRBJ2-7,.,TRBV5-6,TGTGCCAGCAGCTTGGGGACAACCGAGCAGTACTTC,CASSLGTTEQYF
TRBJ2-7,TRBD2,TRBV7-9,TGTGCCAGTGAGGACATATCGGGGGGCGAGCAGTACTTC,CASEDISGGEQYF
TRBJ2-1,.,TRBV21-1,TGTGCCACGGCACCGGGGGACTCCTACAATGAGCAGTTCTTC,CATAPGDSYNEQFF